The 25 T cell receptor beta chains below all came from one sample that was sequenced in a study of graft-versus-host responses after intestinal transplantation. Their cognate antigens are unknown. Produced via immunoSEQ multiplex PCR; TCRdb's table is partial and in-frame only. The data show roughly 89,000 clones, roughly 89% seen once. Sequenced here: unstimulated CD4+ T cells sorted from spleen or lymph node cells, sampled before intestinal transplant. The receptors were sampled from a human donor who received an intestinal transplant.

The chain employs TRBV7-8 and TRBJ2-7, with 7 bases lining up with TRBD1. V shed 2 bases, J shed 6 bases, and the junction held 10 bases outside the gene matches. The CDR3 sequence is 15 residues long. Per the germline V gene, CDR1 is SGHVS and CDR2 is FQNEAQ. Here the CDR3 DNA reads TGTGCCAGCAGCTTACAGGGACAGATGTCAGGCGAGCAGTACTTC. Encoded protein: CASSLQGQMSGEQYF.

The chain has TRBV7-6 and TRBJ2-7, with 7 nucleotides matching TRBD2. The CDR3 sequence is 12 residues long. The V segment lost 6 bases and the J segment 4 bases; nucleotides outside the gene matches: 3. The V gene's germline CDR1 is SGHVS and CDR2 FNYEAQ. In nucleotides, the CDR3 is TGTGCCAGCAGTCAGGGAGGGTACGAGCAGTACTTC. Translated: CASSQGGYEQYF.

The chain couples TRBV11-2 to TRBJ2-3, with D perhaps matching TRBD1 (6 bases). Deletions cut 2 bases from V and 0 bases from J, with 12 bases between. This CDR3 is 16 amino acids long. Germline V gene sequence: CDR1 SGHAT, CDR2 FQNNGV. In nucleotides, the CDR3 is TGTGCCAGCAGCTTATATCAGGGGTTGAGCACAGATACGCAGTATTTT. As protein: CASSLYQGLSTDTQYF.

This clone occurred once. This chain uses TRBV19 with TRBJ1-5; 12 positions agree with TRBD1. Germline V gives CDR1 LNHDA, CDR2 SQIVND (reference sequence). The V gene end was trimmed by 8 bases and the J gene end by 3 bases; junction bases not matched to a gene: 5. CDR3 length: 15 amino acids. CDR3 region: CASRDRGPFNQPQHF. CDR3 bases: TGTGCCAGTCGGGACAGGGGGCCGTTCAATCAGCCCCAGCATTTT.

CDR3 protein: CASSLGLWGQGSLDTEAFF. Written as DNA, the CDR3 is TGTGCCAGCAGCTTGGGTTTATGGGGACAGGGGTCGTTGGACACTGAAGCTTTCTTT. The chain uses TRBV5-6 and TRBJ1-1; 10 bases are shared with TRBD1. V was pared by 0 bases and J by 3 bases, with 14 bases of the junction left unmatched. From germline, CDR1 is SGHDT and CDR2 YYEEEE. CDR3 length equals 19 residues.

The CDR3 spells CASSRDSLMAFF. The DNA for the CDR3 is TGTGCCAGCAGCCGAGACAGCCTAATGGCTTTCTTT. V and J are TRBV6-5 and TRBJ1-1; D might be TRBD1 (5 bases). CDR3 length: 12 amino acids. V lost 6 bases, J lost 11 bases, and 16 bases lay in between. Germline lookup yields CDR1 MNHEY and CDR2 SVGAGI.

J is TRBJ2-1 and V is TRBV4-1; D perhaps matches TRBD1 (6 bases). Trimming cost V 6 bases and J 7 bases, with 13 bases left between them. Germline assignment: CDR1 MGHRA and CDR2 YSYEKL. This CDR3 region has 13 residues. The CDR3 is CASSPWTVNEQFF. The CDR3 nucleotides are TGCGCCAGCAGTCCATGGACAGTAAATGAGCAGTTCTTC.

This chain connects TRBV14 to TRBJ2-3, with TRBD1 identical over 8 bases. This CDR3 is 15 amino acids long. V was pared by 6 bases and J by 1 base, with 6 bases of the junction left unmatched. CDR1 is SGHDN, CDR2 FVKESK, per germline. The CDR3 protein is CASRKQGVGTDTQYF. As DNA, the CDR3 is TGTGCCAGCAGGAAACAGGGGGTTGGCACAGATACGCAGTATTTT.

J is TRBJ1-3 and V is TRBV6-4, with D tentatively TRBD1 (6 bases). The CDR3 totals 18 residues. Trimming stripped 9 bases from V and 4 bases from J, with 28 bases between. Germline V gene sequence: CDR1 MRHNA, CDR2 SNTAGT. As DNA, the CDR3 is TGTGCCAGTGCCTTGGTGTGGCCTGACAGGTCGGGGGGAAACACCATATATTTT. It yields the protein CASALVWPDRSGGNTIYF.

The rearrangement links TRBV12-5 to TRBJ2-1, with D possibly matching TRBD1 (6 bases). Germline CDR1 and CDR2: LGHNT and FRNRAP. Trimming removed 4 bases at V and 0 bases at J, with 19 bases between. The CDR3 sequence is 18 residues long. CDR3 protein: CASGSTGPIKPSYNEQFF. CDR3 nucleotides: TGTGCTAGTGGTTCTACAGGGCCGATCAAACCCTCCTACAATGAGCAGTTCTTC.

This chain joins TRBV11-2 and TRBJ2-3, with TRBD2 matching over 12 bases. V lost 8 bases to trimming and J lost 7 bases; unmatched junction nucleotides: 7. Germline CDR1 is SGHAT and CDR2 is FQNNGV. The CDR3 runs 14 residues. CDR3 in DNA: TGTGCCAGCTCCAGACTAGCGGGGGAAAATACGCAGTATTTT. This encodes CASSRLAGENTQYF.

The chain recombines TRBV27 with TRBJ1-1, with D possibly TRBD1 on 6 matching bases. Between the trimmed V and J ends, which lost 5 bases and 7 bases, there was a span of 14 bases. This CDR3 has 13 residues. Germline V gene lookup returns CDR1 MNHEY and CDR2 SMNVEV (reference sequence). The CDR3 is CASSVQGPSEAFF. The CDR3 bases are TGTGCCAGCAGTGTCCAGGGGCCCAGTGAAGCTTTCTTT.

The V and J genes are TRBV28 and TRBJ1-4, with a tentative D call TRBD1 (5 bases). V dropped 7 bases and J dropped 6 bases, with 12 bases sitting between them. CDR3 size: 13 residues. Germline values: CDR1 MDHEN, CDR2 SYDVKM. CDR3: CASTPPRDEKLFF. In DNA, the CDR3 is TGTGCCAGCACCCCTCCCAGGGATGAAAAACTGTTTTTT.

The rearrangement uses TRBV6-1 and TRBJ2-1; 8 bases are shared with TRBD2. Germline V gives CDR1 MNHNS, CDR2 SASEGT. The CDR3 runs 13 residues. The V gene end was trimmed by 4 bases and the J gene end by 15 bases; junction bases not matched to a gene: 11. The CDR3 bases are TGTGCCAGCAGTGCCTTACGGGGGGGCCGTCTGTTCTTC. This translates into CASSALRGGRLFF.

This sequence joins TRBV11-2 and TRBJ1-6, with D perhaps TRBD1 (6 bases). The germline V gene has CDR1 SGHAT and CDR2 FQNNGV. CDR3 length: 14 residues. V lost 5 bases to trimming and J lost 8 bases, with 13 bases between them. CDR3: CASSPQQGHSPLHF. As DNA, the CDR3 is TGTGCCAGCAGCCCCCAGCAGGGGCATTCACCCCTCCACTTT.

This chain uses TRBV30 with TRBJ1-2, with D maybe TRBD1 (5 bases). Germline loops: CDR1 GTSNPN, CDR2 SVGIG (reference sequence). Deletions cut 0 bases from V and 1 base from J, with 12 bases between. The CDR3 runs 15 residues. The CDR3 region has the DNA TGTGCCTGGAGTGTTTTGGGGCAGTTTAACTATGGCTACACCTTC. Translation: CAWSVLGQFNYGYTF.

This clone has just one count. The chain uses TRBV5-1 and TRBJ2-5, with 9 bases that match TRBD2. Trimming at V came to 4 bases and at J to 1 base, leaving 11 bases not matched to a gene. CDR3 length: 17 residues. CDR1 SGHRS and CDR2 YFSETQ come from the germline V gene. CDR3 sequence: CASSKVLGGGAQETQYF. The CDR3 region has the DNA TGCGCCAGCAGCAAAGTTCTCGGCGGGGGGGCCCAAGAGACCCAGTACTTC.

This clone was seen only a few times. CDR3 sequence: CASRDRVSLGYTF. CDR3 DNA sequence: TGTGCCAGCAGGGACAGGGTATCGCTCGGCTACACCTTC. The chain is built from TRBV6-5 and TRBJ1-2; 8 nucleotides align to TRBD1. This CDR3 region has 13 residues. Losses at the gene ends were 6 bases for V and 8 bases for J; bases not matched to a gene: 8. The germline V gene has CDR1 MNHEY and CDR2 SVGAGI.

The chain carries TRBV4-3 and TRBJ2-3; TRBD1 aligns across 10 bases. Germline V CDR1 and CDR2: LGHNA, YSLEER. CDR3 length: 17 residues. With V trimmed by 0 bases and J by 5 bases, 8 bases remained unmatched. DNA of the CDR3: TGCGCCAGCAGCCAAGAGTTGGGACAGGGGCTGGGAGATACGCAGTATTTT. Its translation: CASSQELGQGLGDTQYF.

This chain joins TRBV5-1 and TRBJ2-1, with 10 bases identical to TRBD1. After removal of 5 bases from V and 4 bases from J, the junction contained 3 bases not matched to a gene. Germline-derived CDR1 and CDR2 are SGHRS and YFSETQ. The CDR3 loop spans 14 amino acids. CDR3 DNA sequence: TGCGCCAGCAGGGGGGACAGGGGATACAATGAGCAGTTCTTC. Its protein is CASRGDRGYNEQFF.

In this sample, this clone turned up once. The V gene is TRBV30, the J gene TRBJ1-2; 7 bases line up with TRBD1. Germline CDR1 is GTSNPN and CDR2 is SVGIG (reference sequence). V shed 5 bases, J shed 8 bases, and the junction held 14 bases outside the gene matches. The CDR3 runs to 14 residues. As DNA, the CDR3 is TGTGCCTGGTCCCGAACAGGGGTGGGTAACGGCTACACCTTC. Translated: CAWSRTGVGNGYTF.

The chain combines TRBV5-6 with TRBJ2-2; 11 bases are shared with TRBD1. The CDR3 is 19 amino acids. CDR1 is SGHDT, CDR2 YYEEEE, per germline. With 3 bases clipped from V and 6 bases from J, the junction kept 16 bases outside the gene matches. As DNA, the CDR3 is TGTGCCAGCAGCTCGGACAGGGGGCGCCTTCCCCTTTCTCCCGGGGAGCTGTTTTTT. Its protein is CASSSDRGRLPLSPGELFF.

J is TRBJ2-3 and V is TRBV12-5; 12 positions match TRBD2. The germline gives CDR1 LGHNT, CDR2 FRNRAP. The CDR3 has 18 residues. V dropped 0 bases and J dropped 8; count of bases not matched to a gene: 12. This CDR3 is CASGLVLPSGGGGGTQYF. In DNA, the CDR3 is TGTGCTAGTGGTTTGGTATTACCTAGCGGGGGGGGAGGGGGTACGCAGTATTTT.

This clone was picked up a small number of times. The CDR3 DNA reads TGCGCCAGCAGCCAAGGTCGTGCCAGGGGGTTTGGAAACACCATATATTTT. Encoded protein: CASSQGRARGFGNTIYF. The genes are TRBV4-1 and TRBJ1-3, with TRBD1 matching over 7 bases. V was pared by 1 base and J by 3 bases, with 9 bases of the junction left unmatched. This CDR3 contains 17 residues. Per the germline V gene, CDR1 is MGHRA and CDR2 is YSYEKL.

The V gene is TRBV19, the J gene TRBJ1-2; D perhaps matches TRBD1 (6 bases). CDR1 is LNHDA, CDR2 SQIVND, per germline (reference sequence). V gave up 2 bases and J gave up 4 bases, with 17 bases separating them. CDR3 length: 16 amino acids. For the CDR3, the DNA is TGTGCCAGTAGTATATCTTCAGTGGGGGCCTTCTATGGCTACACCTTC. Translation: CASSISSVGAFYGYTF. The full variable domain, in which reference TRBV19 and TRBJ1-2 provide the parts outside the CDR3, is DGGITQSPKYLFRKEGQNVTLSCEQNLNHDAMYWYRQDPGQGLRLIYYSQIVNDFQKGDIAEGYSVSREKKESFPLTVTSAQKNPTAFYLCASSISSVGAFYGYTFGSGTRLTVV.